Following are 24 T cell receptor beta chains from one sample sequenced in a study of T-cell reconstitution after alpha-beta-depleted transplantation in children. TCRbeta library preparation incorporated unique molecular identifiers. TCRdb independently ran MiXCR on the PCR reads; one entry per CDR3 protein. This sample has about 540,000 distinct CDR3 sequences, with 15% to 20% found just once. Here the sequenced sample was PBMCs from the stem cell graft donor, taken from the stem cell graft. These receptors were obtained from a human donor who donated a stem cell graft to a child with acute lymphoblastic leukemia.

This clonotype was counted between two and nine times. This rearrangement joins TRBV7-8 to TRBJ1-1; D not certain. Germline CDR1 reads SGHVS; CDR2 reads FQNEAQ. Trimming shortened V by 4 bases and J by 6 bases, and 12 bases separated the two germline ends. The CDR3 totals 13 residues. The CDR3 DNA is TGTGCCAGCAGCTCAGCCGGGAGGCCTGAAGCTTTCTTT. Protein: CASSSAGRPEAFF. Combining the CDR3 with reference TRBV7-8 and TRBJ1-1 gives the whole variable domain GAGVSQSPRYKVAKRGQDVALRCDPISGHVSLFWYQQALGQGPEFLTYFQNEAQLDKSGLPSDRFFAERPEGSVSTLKIQRTQQEDSAVYLCASSSAGRPEAFFGQGTRLTVV.

This clonotype appeared a few times. This chain uses TRBV6-1 with TRBJ2-2, with D hard to call. There are 18 residues in the CDR3. Germline V gene data show CDR1 as MNHNS and CDR2 as SASEGT. V was clipped by 6 bases and J by 1 base, with 21 bases between them. CDR3: CASRALPLGRGNTGELFF. DNA of the CDR3: TGTGCCAGCAGGGCCCTGCCTTTAGGGCGCGGGAACACCGGGGAGCTGTTTTTT.

This sequence joins TRBV19 and TRBJ2-1; a possible D gene is TRBD1 (6 bases). Germline V gene sequence: CDR1 LNHDA, CDR2 SQIVND (reference sequence). Trimming cost V 7 bases and J 5 bases, with 21 bases left between them. The CDR3 extends over 16 amino acids. CDR3 residues: CASTPSGASSDNEQFF. The CDR3 DNA is TGTGCCAGTACCCCATCAGGGGCGAGCAGCGACAATGAGCAGTTCTTC.

Points on this clonotype: This may come from a read error, since a much larger clone is one base off. The rearrangement links TRBV20-1 to TRBJ2-1; maybe TRBD2 (6 bases). In germline, CDR1 is DFQATT, CDR2 SNEGSKA (reference sequence). V lost 5 bases, J lost 3 bases, and 14 bases lay in between. The CDR3 runs 14 residues. The CDR3 is CSAPGASDYNEQFF. In DNA form, the CDR3 reads TGCAGTGCTCCCGGGGCTAGCGACTACAATGAGCAGTTCTTC.

V usage is TRBV10-3 and J usage is TRBJ2-7; D is unclear. Germline-derived CDR1 and CDR2 are ENHRY and SYGVKD. V was pared by 4 bases and J by 3 bases, with 16 bases between. The CDR3 is 15 amino acids. The CDR3 DNA is TGTGCCATCAGTGCCGACACCCTACGGTACTACGAGCAGTACTTC. It encodes CAISADTLRYYEQYF.

The V and J genes are TRBV7-2 and TRBJ2-3, with a tentative D call TRBD1 (6 bases). Per the germline V gene, CDR1 is SGHTA and CDR2 is FQGNSA. The CDR3 extends over 21 amino acids. Trimming cost V 0 bases and J 0 bases, with 25 bases left between them. The CDR3 sequence is CASSLASGPFGGLRSTDTQYF. The CDR3 nucleotides read TGTGCCAGCAGCTTAGCCTCCGGACCGTTTGGGGGCCTCCGAAGCACAGATACGCAGTATTTT. The whole variable domain, remainder taken from reference TRBV7-2 and TRBJ2-3, is GAGVSQSPSNKVTEKGKDVELRCDPISGHTALYWYRQSLGQGLEFLIYFQGNSAPDKSGLPSDRFSAERTGGSVSTLTIQRTQQEDSAVYLCASSLASGPFGGLRSTDTQYFGPGTRLTVL.

This clonotype turned up a few times. This chain links TRBV3-1 with TRBJ2-7, with 8 bases that match TRBD1. The trim removed 1 base at V and 5 bases at J, leaving 4 bases unmatched. There are 14 residues in the CDR3. Germline V gene lookup returns CDR1 LGHDT and CDR2 YNNKEL (reference sequence). The CDR3, as DNA: TGTGCCAGCAGCCAAGCCCCAGGGGGCCACGAGCAGTACTTC. It is translated as CASSQAPGGHEQYF.

This clonotype appeared a few times. V gene TRBV5-1 combines with J gene TRBJ2-1; possible D gene TRBD2, 5 bases. Between the trimmed V and J ends, which lost 4 bases and 2 bases, there was a span of 19 bases. This CDR3 comprises 17 residues. Germline CDR1 reads SGHRS; CDR2 reads YFSETQ. The CDR3 DNA reads TGCGCCAGCAGCCGTTCGCGTACGGGAACGACCTACAATGAGCAGTTCTTC. This translates into CASSRSRTGTTYNEQFF.

This chain links TRBV4-1 with TRBJ2-7; TRBD1 agrees at 7 bases. From germline, CDR1 is MGHRA and CDR2 YSYEKL. CDR3 length: 15 amino acids. The V gene end was trimmed by 1 base and the J gene end by 2 bases; junction bases not matched to a gene: 5. The CDR3 DNA reads TGCGCCAGCAGCCAAGGCCGGGACAGAGCCTACGAGCAGTACTTC. Residues: CASSQGRDRAYEQYF.

V usage is TRBV29-1 and J usage is TRBJ2-3; 8 bases fit TRBD2. Losses at the gene ends were 4 bases for V and 0 bases for J; bases not matched to a gene: 15. This CDR3 is built from 18 residues. Germline V gene lookup returns CDR1 SQVTM and CDR2 ANQGSEA. Here the CDR3 DNA reads TGCAGCGTTGGGGGAGGAACTAGCGGAGCTACTAGCACAGATACGCAGTATTTT. This codes for CSVGGGTSGATSTDTQYF.

This clonotype was detected a few times. V is TRBV7-3 and J is TRBJ1-5; D is undetermined. This CDR3 region has 15 residues. Germline lookup yields CDR1 SGHTA and CDR2 FQGTGA. Deletions cut 5 bases from V and 6 bases from J, with 17 bases between. The CDR3 nucleotides read TGTGCCAGCAGCCCACATACTGTAAGGGTTCAGCCCCAGCATTTT. It translates to CASSPHTVRVQPQHF.

The chain recombines TRBV20-1 with TRBJ2-1; TRBD2 aligns across 9 bases. Germline-derived CDR1 and CDR2 are DFQATT and SNEGSKA (reference sequence). The CDR3 extends over 15 amino acids. V shed 2 bases, J shed 8 bases, and the junction held 10 bases outside the gene matches. The CDR3 loop reads CSARNGLAGLYEQFF. In DNA form, the CDR3 reads TGCAGTGCTAGAAACGGCCTAGCGGGACTCTATGAGCAGTTCTTC.

The V gene is TRBV6-2 or TRBV6-3, the J gene TRBJ2-1, with 11 bases that match TRBD2. This CDR3 is built from 21 residues. V trimming: 5 bases; J trimming: 5 bases; junction bases outside the gene matches: 23. From germline, CDR1 is MNHEY and CDR2 SVGEGT. The CDR3 reads CASSRYYGTSGWKGVDNEQFF. The CDR3 DNA is TGTGCCAGCAGTCGTTATTACGGGACTAGCGGATGGAAGGGGGTGGACAATGAGCAGTTCTTC.

This clonotype has only a few counts. This chain links TRBV5-1 with TRBJ2-7, with D perhaps matching TRBD1 or TRBD2 (6 bases each). The germline CDR1 and CDR2 sequences are SGHRS and YFSETQ. This CDR3 contains 15 residues. Trimming took off 4 bases at V and 3 bases at J, with 17 bases between the two ends. In DNA, the CDR3 is TGCGCCAGCAGCGGGGGGACACTTTGGGACTACGAGCAGTACTTC. As protein: CASSGGTLWDYEQYF.

CDR3 coding DNA: TGTGCCAGTAGTACCTGGACTAGCGGCCCTACCGAGCAGTACTTC. Translation: CASSTWTSGPTEQYF. The rearrangement joins TRBV19 to TRBJ2-7; 10 bases agree with TRBD2. V was pared by 4 bases and J by 6 bases, with 9 bases of the junction left unmatched. The CDR3 length is 15 residues. Germline V CDR1 and CDR2: LNHDA, SQIVND (reference sequence).

In its sample, this clonotype was seen a few times. The chain recombines TRBV4-2 with TRBJ2-1; D remains ambiguous. The CDR3 extends over 12 amino acids. V was trimmed by 1 base and J by 7 bases, leaving 5 bases between them. The germline V gene encodes CDR1 LGHNA and CDR2 YNFKEQ. The CDR3 sequence: CASSQGWNEQFF. CDR3 bases: TGTGCCAGCAGCCAAGGATGGAATGAGCAGTTCTTC.

This clonotype was seen more than once but under ten times. This CDR3 is CASRPTGTNTGELFF. DNA for the CDR3: TGTGCCAGCAGACCTACAGGGACGAACACCGGGGAGCTGTTTTTT. The genes are TRBV2 and TRBJ2-2, with D tentatively TRBD1 (6 bases). Per germline, CDR1 SNHLY and CDR2 FYNNEI. Trimming took off 6 bases at V and 0 bases at J, with 11 bases between the two ends. The CDR3 contains 15 residues.

The V call is TRBV5-1, the J call TRBJ1-1; D might be TRBD1 (5 bases). Germline V gene data show CDR1 as SGHRS and CDR2 as YFSETQ. V gave up 2 bases and J gave up 1 base, with 9 bases separating them. The CDR3 extends over 14 amino acids. The CDR3 loop reads CASSFVGENTEAFF. CDR3 DNA sequence: TGCGCCAGCAGCTTCGTGGGGGAGAACACTGAAGCTTTCTTT.

This clonotype was found a few times. The chain has TRBV5-1 and TRBJ2-5; D is uncertain. CDR1 is SGHRS, CDR2 YFSETQ, per germline. Trimming removed 4 bases from V and 3 bases from J, with 10 bases in between. This CDR3 comprises 13 residues. The CDR3 DNA sequence: TGCGCCAGCAGCCCTACTCGTAAAGAGACCCAGTACTTC. Its translation: CASSPTRKETQYF.

This clonotype was picked up a small number of times. The chain is built from TRBV5-6 and TRBJ2-7; 10 bases are a match to TRBD1. This CDR3 has 15 residues. Germline V CDR1 and CDR2: SGHDT, YYEEEE. V gave up 4 bases and J gave up 1 base; unmatched junction bases: 5. CDR3 in DNA: TGTGCCAGCAGCGGTGACAGGGGGCCTTCCTACGAGCAGTACTTC. Its protein is CASSGDRGPSYEQYF.

The V and J genes are TRBV7-2 and TRBJ2-3; D remains ambiguous. CDR1 and CDR2 from the germline V gene are SGHTA and FQGNSA. Trimming removed 3 bases at V and 0 bases at J, with 7 bases between. The CDR3 contains 14 residues. CDR3 amino acids: CASSFAKSTDTQYF. The CDR3 DNA follows: TGTGCCAGCAGCTTCGCCAAGAGCACAGATACGCAGTATTTT.

This clonotype was counted a few times. CDR3 DNA sequence: TGTGCCAGCAGCTTCCCTAGCGGGGTTTACAATGAGCAGTTCTTC. Its translation is CASSFPSGVYNEQFF. The chain is built from TRBV14 and TRBJ2-1; TRBD2 aligns across 9 bases. The V gene end was trimmed by 5 bases and the J gene end by 4 bases; junction bases not matched to a gene: 6. CDR1 SGHDN and CDR2 FVKESK come from the germline V gene. This CDR3 has 15 residues.

This clonotype has a count of ten or more. The genes are TRBV10-3 and TRBJ1-1; D is perhaps TRBD1 (5 bases). The CDR3 has 13 residues. Per the germline V gene, CDR1 is ENHRY and CDR2 is SYGVKD. V lost 4 bases to trimming and J lost 8 bases, with 14 bases between them. The CDR3 sequence: CAISAPGESEAFF. CDR3 sequence (DNA): TGTGCCATCAGTGCCCCGGGGGAATCAGAAGCTTTCTTT.

The rearrangement joins TRBV20-1 to TRBJ2-1; the D gene is possibly TRBD1 (6 bases). Germline CDR1 and CDR2: DFQATT and SNEGSKA (reference sequence). This CDR3 contains 13 residues. As DNA, the CDR3 is TGCAGCCTGCAGGGGAGCTCCTACAATGAGCAGTTCTTC. Encoded protein: CSLQGSSYNEQFF.